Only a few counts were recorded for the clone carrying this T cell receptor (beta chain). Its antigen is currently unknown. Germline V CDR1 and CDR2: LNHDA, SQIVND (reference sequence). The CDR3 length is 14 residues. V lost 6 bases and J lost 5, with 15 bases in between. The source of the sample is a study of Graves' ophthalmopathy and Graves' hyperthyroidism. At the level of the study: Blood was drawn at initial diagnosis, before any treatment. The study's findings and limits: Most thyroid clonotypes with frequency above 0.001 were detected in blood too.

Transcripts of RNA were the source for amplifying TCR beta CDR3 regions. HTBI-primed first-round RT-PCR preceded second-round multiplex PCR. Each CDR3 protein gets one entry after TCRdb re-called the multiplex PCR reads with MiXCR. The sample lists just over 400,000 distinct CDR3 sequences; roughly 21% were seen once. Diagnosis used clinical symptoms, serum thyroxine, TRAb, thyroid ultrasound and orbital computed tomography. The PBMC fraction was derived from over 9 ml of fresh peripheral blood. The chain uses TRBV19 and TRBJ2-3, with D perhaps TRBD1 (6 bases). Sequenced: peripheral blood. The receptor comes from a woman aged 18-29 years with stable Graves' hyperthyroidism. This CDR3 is CASSPGQRGDTQYF. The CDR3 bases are TGTGCCAGTAGCCCAGGACAGAGGGGAGATACGCAGTATTTT.